Below are 2 T cell receptor beta chains sequenced from a single sample in a study of Graves' ophthalmopathy and Graves' hyperthyroidism. Amplifying from RNA transcripts, the study obtained TCR beta CDR3 regions. Following a first-round RT-PCR that used HTBI primers, a second-round multiplex PCR was carried out. TCRdb re-called the multiplex PCR reads through MiXCR, storing one row per CDR3 protein. The profile covers some 390,000 distinct CDR3 sequences, with about 17% appearing a single time and roughly 1.4% taken by the ten largest. The sequencing sample was made of peripheral blood. The source of these receptors is a woman aged 18-30 years with Graves' ophthalmopathy.

The rearrangement uses TRBV28 and TRBJ2-5; maybe TRBD1 (5 bases). This CDR3 region has 16 residues. In germline, CDR1 is MDHEN, CDR2 SYDVKM. Trimming shortened V by 5 bases and J by 4 bases, and 20 bases separated the two germline ends. In DNA form, the CDR3 reads TGTGCCAGCAGTCAAGGGGCGACGGCTACGCGAGAGACCCAGTACTTC. Its translation is CASSQGATATRETQYF.

This clonotype was seen more than once but under ten times. The V call is TRBV6-2 or TRBV6-3, the J call TRBJ2-7, with no clear D. Trimming stripped 6 bases from V and 3 bases from J, with 12 bases between. CDR3 size: 13 residues. The V gene's germline CDR1 is MNHEY and CDR2 SVGEGT. CDR3 nucleotides: TGTGCCAGCAGGCCCGGTGGAAGCTACGAGCAGTACTTC. Protein product: CASRPGGSYEQYF.